This T cell receptor (beta chain) was sequenced during a study of early T cells in non-severe SARS-CoV-2 infection. Study-wide results and limits: VDJdb matching, biased toward anti-spike CD8 responses, missed private and CD4 specificities.

Many counts were recorded for this clonotype. Antigen specificity is unknown. Unique molecular identifiers were affixed to single, distinct cDNA molecules. TCRdb processed the 5' RACE reads anew with MiXCR; each CDR3 protein has one entry. Among under 75,000 distinct CDR3 sequences listed, roughly 12% were seen once. CDR3 size: 18 residues. The sample was whole blood. The clonotype comes from an adult who was a healthcare worker with PCR-confirmed SARS-CoV-2 infection or an uninfected control (not recorded which). This chain uses TRBV21-1 with TRBJ2-7; the D call of TRBD1 is as the table states it, not checked on the DNA. TRBV21-1 is deemed a pseudogene. This chain's CDR3 is CASSILKAGQGLSYEQYF. For the CDR3, the DNA is TGTGCCAGCAGCATTTTGAAGGCTGGACAGGGTTTATCCTACGAGCAGTACTTC.